This T cell receptor (beta chain) was identified during a study of a mutant IDH1 vaccine in newly diagnosed glioma (dated by TCRdb to about 2021). General notes on the study: The roughly 32 treated patients were 62.5% male and around 38% female, with a mean age of roughly 40 years. Before enrollment, most patients had been given radiochemotherapy with temozolomide as standard therapy, while the rest had received either radiotherapy alone or temozolomide alone. Peripheral blood samples were drawn at six visits, namely V03 (baseline), V05, V07, V10, V12 and V13. Longitudinal TCRB deep sequencing was done for 25 to 30 treated patients, wherever samples were available for exploratory analyses.

Beyond this particular receptor, the publication reports: Vaccine-induced immune responses across multiple MHC alleles were detected in approximately 94% of patients. Pseudoprogression seemed to be unrelated to changes in the top peripheral T cell clonotypes found by TCRB sequencing. According to the authors, sample limitations meant that analyses of patient blood samples could not be reproduced. Selection of PBMC samples for TCRB deep sequencing was based on availability.

The time point label here, explained by the study, means: baseline, week 1 (first vaccination visit). The sample's treatment or condition label is to be understood as: pre-vaccination baseline after standard-of-care therapy. The donors had newly diagnosed IDH1-mutant astrocytomas of WHO grade 3 or 4 that showed loss of nuclear ATRX. The samples were drawn from NOA16, a multicentre, single-arm, open-label phase I trial in Germany that tested a mutant IDH1 peptide vaccine in humans for the first time. Visit V03 blood draws served as the baseline sample for immunogenicity testing. Genomic DNA for TCRB sequencing was extracted from EDTA blood using the DNeasy Blood and Tissue Kit. In regard to this clone: Its antigen target is currently unknown. No clone much larger than this one lies a single base away; base qualities are absent.

V was cut back by 1 base and J by 0 bases, leaving a gap of 16 bases between them. Reading the germline V gene gives CDR1 MDHEN and CDR2 SYDVKM. Counted from cysteine to phenylalanine, this CDR3 has 17 amino acids. Only the CDR3 part of the read is kept: 51 bases, read in frame from the first base. Library preparation employed the immunoSEQ multiplex PCR assay. Rearranged TCR beta chain sequences were amplified with the hsTCRB Kit following the manufacturer's protocol. Sequencing of TCRB libraries was carried out on an Illumina MiSeq. The paper's data handling went like this. Demultiplexing, trimming and gene mapping were performed with the kit vendor's proprietary platform. Held by TCRdb, this immuneACCESS table contains in-frame sequences only and omits some clones. Under half of the omission traces to an unresolved V gene where checked; the cause of the rest is unknown. V, J and clone size are taken as reported in that table, and D and trimming were inferred from the DNA itself. In this sample the table shows around 26,000 clones, just over 90% of which occur a single time. Clones ranked in the top ten supply approximately 1.1% of the sample.

The V gene is TRBV28 and the J gene is TRBJ2-7; no D gene can be assigned with confidence. The sample in question was PBMCs, obtained from a glioma patient treated with radiotherapy, temozolomide or both. The sequence was obtained from a man aged 40-55 years with glioma. The sequenced DNA is TGTGCCAGCAGTTTATATGGCTTCGGCAGTTCCTCCTACGAGCAGTACTTC. Its product reads: CASSLYGFGSSSYEQYF. The full variable domain, with segments outside the CDR3 supplied by the reference TRBV28 and TRBJ2-7 proteins, appears as DVKVTQSSRYLVKRTGEKVFLECVQDMDHENMFWYRQDPGLGLRLIYFSYDVKMKEKGDIPEGYSVSREKKERFSLILESASTNQTSMYLCASSLYGFGSSSYEQYFGPGTRLTVT.